This T cell receptor beta chain was sequenced in a study of OX40 agonist ivuxolimab in advanced cancers. Study-wide context: With ivuxolimab, an agonistic anti-OX40 (CD134) antibody, patients were treated.

Data came from immunoSEQ multiplex PCR; TCRdb stores just in-frame clones and leaves some out. The sample holds 62,000 or so clones, around nine tenths seen once. The ends were cut back, 6 bases at V and 2 bases at J, with 13 bases in the middle. This CDR3 spans 13 amino acids. Germline V gene lookup returns CDR1 SQVTM and CDR2 ANQGSEA. The clonotype comes from an adult with an advanced solid tumor such as melanoma, head and neck, liver or kidney cancer. The sample consisted of CD4+ or CD8+ T cells sorted from blood, taken in a trial of the OX40 agonist ivuxolimab. This chain links TRBV29-1 with TRBJ2-5; D possibly uses TRBD1 or TRBD2 (6 bases each). The CDR3 here is CSVRGPEQETQYF. CDR3 DNA sequence: TGCAGCGTCCGGGGGCCGGAGCAAGAGACCCAGTACTTC.